The T cell receptor beta chain described here comes from a study of T cell repertoires in cytomegalovirus infection. On this clonotype: Its matching antigen is unknown.

TCRdb independently ran MiXCR on the reads; one entry per CDR3 protein. The table shows roughly 990,000 distinct CDR3 sequences, with around 32% occurring only once. The V gene end was trimmed by 4 bases and the J gene end by 10 bases; junction bases not matched to a gene: 1. The CDR3 has 11 residues. This TCR derives from a human donor in good health (CMV status not recorded). Some clones in this sample may be carry-over from other donors' samples. Sample: cultured CD8+ T cells from PBMCs, taken from culture after CMV antigen stimulation. The chain joins TRBV12-3 or TRBV12-4 to TRBJ2-1; 7 bases fit TRBD1. The CDR3 nucleotides read TGTGCCAGCAGTTGGGGACAGGAGCAGTTCTTC. Translating it yields CASSWGQEQFF.